This entry lists 27 T cell receptor beta chains sequenced from one sample in a study of lymphopenia after photon versus proton radiotherapy. The protocol was immunoSEQ multiplex PCR, while the TCRdb copy is restricted to in-frame clones and leaves out a portion. The table shows about 25,000 clones, with roughly 90% occurring only once. Sequences were derived from peripheral blood, sampled from a patient treated with photon-based radiotherapy. Receptors originate from a man aged 45 to 65 with gastric cancer.

The J gene is TRBJ1-2, the V gene TRBV6-1; no firm D call. This CDR3 spans 14 amino acids. Trimming took off 3 bases at V and 4 bases at J, with 12 bases between the two ends. The V gene's germline CDR1 is MNHNS and CDR2 SASEGT. CDR3 sequence (DNA): TGTGCCAGCAGTGAGGGTGGCAGAGTCTATGGCTACACCTTC. It specifies CASSEGGRVYGYTF.

The V gene is TRBV5-5, the J gene TRBJ2-5; possible D gene TRBD2, 7 bases. Trimming cost V 0 bases and J 1 base, with 10 bases left between them. The CDR3 consists of 15 residues. The V gene's germline CDR1 is SGHKS and CDR2 YYEKEE (reference sequence). The CDR3 loop is CASSLAGGLQETQYF. CDR3 bases: TGTGCCAGCAGCTTGGCCGGGGGGCTCCAAGAGACCCAGTACTTC. Filled out from reference TRBV5-5 and TRBJ2-5, the complete variable domain reads DAGVTQSPTHLIKTRGQQVTLRCSPISGHKSVSWYQQVLGQGPQFIFQYYEKEERGRGNFPDRFSARQFPNYSSELNVNALLLGDSALYLCASSLAGGLQETQYFGPGTRLLVL.

The V call is TRBV10-1, the J call TRBJ1-6; D is perhaps TRBD1 (5 bases). The germline V gene has CDR1 WNHNN and CDR2 SYGVQD (reference sequence). V was shortened by 4 bases and J by 10 bases, with 11 bases between the two germline ends. This CDR3 region has 13 residues. The CDR3 spells CASSAQGWSPLHF. In DNA form, the CDR3 reads TGCGCCAGCAGTGCTCAGGGATGGTCACCCCTCCACTTT.

The genes are TRBV6-1 and TRBJ2-3, with TRBD2 matching 12 bases. CDR1 is MNHNS, CDR2 SASEGT, per germline. The CDR3 has 15 residues. The trim removed 6 bases at V and 6 bases at J, leaving 7 bases unmatched. The CDR3 region is CASRTSGGPWDTQYF. In DNA form, the CDR3 reads TGTGCCAGCAGGACTAGCGGGGGCCCCTGGGATACGCAGTATTTT.

V is TRBV7-6 and J is TRBJ1-6, with D unresolved. This CDR3 is built from 14 residues. V was cut by 6 bases and J by 6 bases, with 12 bases left in between. Germline V gives CDR1 SGHVS, CDR2 FNYEAQ. DNA of the CDR3: TGTGCCAGCAGATCGACGGCCTTTAATTCACCCCTCCACTTT. Residues: CASRSTAFNSPLHF.

This sequence joins TRBV5-1 and TRBJ1-6; D gene uncertain. Between the trimmed V and J ends, which lost 5 bases and 0 bases, there was a span of 9 bases. Germline V lookup: CDR1 SGHRS, CDR2 YFSETQ. This CDR3 comprises 15 residues. The CDR3 nucleotides are TGCGCCAGCAGTCCTGGAGACTCCTATAATTCACCCCTCCACTTT. It specifies CASSPGDSYNSPLHF.

This chain uses TRBV11-2 with TRBJ1-3; D possibly corresponds to TRBD1 (5 bases). The germline V and J ends were trimmed by 5 bases and 7 bases, with 21 bases remaining between them. In germline, CDR1 is SGHAT, CDR2 FQNNGV. This CDR3 has 16 amino acids. DNA of the CDR3: TGTGCCAGCAGCCTGGCCGGGGCCCGCGGGGGGAACACCATATATTTT. Translated, it gives CASSLAGARGGNTIYF.

This chain links TRBV15 with TRBJ1-5; weak D call: TRBD1 (5 bases). Between the trimmed V and J ends, which lost 5 bases and 0 bases, there was a span of 8 bases. Per the germline V gene, CDR1 is LNHNV and CDR2 is YYDKDF (reference sequence). The CDR3 runs 14 residues. The CDR3 spells CATSGDYSNQPQHF. As DNA, the CDR3 is TGTGCCACCAGCGGGGACTATAGCAATCAGCCCCAGCATTTT. The entire variable domain, with the rest obtained from reference TRBV15 and TRBJ1-5, is as follows: DAMVIQNPRYQVTQFGKPVTLSCSQTLNHNVMYWYQQKSSQAPKLLFHYYDKDFNNEADTPDNFQSRRPNTSFCFLDIRSPGLGDTAMYLCATSGDYSNQPQHFGDGTRLSIL.

This sequence joins TRBV10-1 and TRBJ1-6; maybe TRBD1 (6 bases). Germline CDR1 reads WNHNN; CDR2 reads SYGVQD (reference sequence). The ends were cut back, 6 bases at V and 8 bases at J, with 14 bases in the middle. This CDR3 spans 14 amino acids. The CDR3 DNA follows: TGCGCCAGCAGCTACAGGGAGAAAGATTCACCCCTCCACTTT. As protein: CASSYREKDSPLHF.

This chain joins TRBV30 and TRBJ2-5; 9 bases fit TRBD2. The CDR3 is 13 amino acids. The V segment lost 7 bases and the J segment 1 base; nucleotides outside the gene matches: 4. Germline CDR1 and CDR2: GTSNPN and SVGIG (reference sequence). CDR3: CAFSGGLQETQYF. The CDR3 DNA reads TGTGCCTTTAGCGGGGGACTCCAAGAGACCCAGTACTTC.

This clone appeared once. V and J are TRBV30 and TRBJ1-1, with D tentatively TRBD1 (5 bases). The CDR3 loop spans 13 amino acids. Trimming left V 1 base short and J 3 bases short, with 9 bases between. Germline V gene sequence: CDR1 GTSNPN, CDR2 SVGIG (reference sequence). The CDR3 protein is CAWSEGHHTEAFF. CDR3 coding DNA: TGTGCCTGGAGTGAAGGACACCACACTGAAGCTTTCTTT. Full variable domain (outside the CDR3, taken from reference TRBV30 and TRBJ1-1): SQTIHQWPATLVQPVGSPLSLECTVEGTSNPNLYWYRQAAGRGLQLLFYSVGIGQISSEVPQNLSASRPQDRQFILSSKKLLLSDSGFYLCAWSEGHHTEAFFGQGTRLTVV.

This clone was counted once. The rearrangement links TRBV7-3 to TRBJ1-1, with D possibly being TRBD1 (6 bases). Germline assignment: CDR1 SGHTA and CDR2 FQGTGA. V gave up 2 bases and J gave up 4 bases, with 17 bases separating them. The CDR3 consists of 16 residues. CDR3 loop: CASSLSGAGTSTEAFF. For the CDR3, the DNA is TGTGCCAGCAGCTTATCGGGGGCGGGTACCAGCACTGAAGCTTTCTTT.

The chain has TRBV2 and TRBJ1-2; 8 bases agree with TRBD1. Trimming cost V 2 bases and J 3 bases; bases outside gene matches: 2. CDR1 and CDR2 from the germline V gene are SNHLY and FYNNEI. This CDR3 is 14 amino acids long. CDR3 DNA: TGTGCCAGCAGTGAATCGGACAGGGACTATGGCTACACCTTC. Translation: CASSESDRDYGYTF. The full variable domain, rest sourced from reference TRBV2 and TRBJ1-2, is EPEVTQTPSHQVTQMGQEVILRCVPISNHLYFYWYRQILGQKVEFLVSFYNNEISEKSEIFDDQFSVERPDGSNFTLKIRSTKLEDSAMYFCASSESDRDYGYTFGSGTRLTVV.

The chain combines TRBV2 with TRBJ2-3; TRBD2 matches at 8 bases. With V trimmed by 9 bases and J by 4 bases, 3 bases remained unmatched. Germline V gene sequence: CDR1 SNHLY, CDR2 FYNNEI. CDR3 size: 12 residues. The CDR3 spells CARGLVADTQYF. The CDR3 DNA reads as TGTGCCAGGGGACTAGTGGCAGATACGCAGTATTTT.

J is TRBJ2-7 and V is TRBV5-6, with 7 bases aligning to TRBD1. The CDR3 covers 15 residues. After removal of 2 bases from V and 3 bases from J, the junction contained 8 bases not matched to a gene. Germline CDR1 reads SGHDT; CDR2 reads YYEEEE. The CDR3 DNA follows: TGTGCCAGCAGCTTTATAGACCACAGGGGCTACGAGCAGTACGTC. This codes for CASSFIDHRGYEQYV.

V and J are TRBV27 and TRBJ1-2; D possibly corresponds to TRBD1 (6 bases). The CDR3 sequence is 14 residues long. Trimming left V 4 bases short and J 4 bases short, with 13 bases between. Germline loops: CDR1 MNHEY, CDR2 SMNVEV (reference sequence). Here the CDR3 DNA reads TGTGCCAGCAGTTCTTACGGGACAAGCTATGGCTACACCTTC. This sequence encodes CASSSYGTSYGYTF.

V is TRBV5-6 and J is TRBJ1-3; D possibly corresponds to TRBD1 (6 bases). The V gene lost 1 base and the J gene lost 2 bases, with 7 bases spanning the gap. This CDR3 is built from 14 residues. Germline lookup yields CDR1 SGHDT and CDR2 YYEEEE. CDR3 bases: TGTGCCAGCAGCTTGACAGGGACTGGAAACACCATATATTTT. It is translated as CASSLTGTGNTIYF.

The CDR3 nucleotides are TGTGCCAGCAGAACACTCTTCGGTGAGCAGTTCTTC. The encoded protein is CASRTLFGEQFF. The chain combines TRBV6-1 with TRBJ2-1; D unclear. Germline V gives CDR1 MNHNS, CDR2 SASEGT. The ends were cut back, 6 bases at V and 9 bases at J, with 12 bases in the middle. The CDR3 runs 12 residues.

Only a few counts were recorded for this clone. The chain joins TRBV19 to TRBJ1-6; 9 bases align to TRBD1. V lost 7 bases, J lost 10 bases, and 8 bases stayed unmatched. Per germline, CDR1 LNHDA and CDR2 SQIVND (reference sequence). This CDR3 has 14 residues. CDR3 region: CASNLGQGRSPLHF. The DNA for the CDR3 is TGTGCCAGTAACCTAGGACAGGGGAGATCACCCCTCCACTTT.

This chain links TRBV9 with TRBJ2-3; D not certain. CDR1 and CDR2 (germline): SGDLS, YYNGEE. V lost 1 base and J 4 bases, leaving 7 bases between the germline ends. The CDR3 runs to 13 residues. The CDR3 sequence is CASSVQYADTQYF. The CDR3 region has the DNA TGTGCCAGCAGCGTACAATACGCAGATACGCAGTATTTT.

This chain links TRBV6-1 with TRBJ1-5; D call uncertain. From germline, CDR1 is MNHNS and CDR2 SASEGT. This CDR3 has 15 amino acids. V dropped 0 bases and J dropped 4 bases, with 10 bases sitting between them. The CDR3 reads CASSEAAAGNQPQHF. The CDR3, as DNA: TGTGCCAGCAGTGAAGCCGCGGCGGGAAATCAGCCCCAGCATTTT.

The CDR3: CASSLGGSNQPQHF. The CDR3 bases are TGTGCCAGCAGCTTGGGGGGTAGCAATCAGCCCCAGCATTTT. The chain is built from TRBV5-6 and TRBJ1-5; D gene uncertain. Per the germline V gene, CDR1 is SGHDT and CDR2 is YYEEEE. The CDR3 runs to 14 residues. Trimming pared 0 bases from V and 0 bases from J, leaving 4 bases between.

The chain has TRBV23-1 and TRBJ1-5, with unresolved D. TRBV23-1 is an ORF, with its function uncertain. The V and J ends lost 0 bases and 0 bases respectively, with 18 bases between them. The CDR3 runs to 19 residues. CDR3 DNA: TGCGCCAGCAGTCAATCTCACCCTCACCCGTCCTATAGCAATCAGCCCCAGCATTTT. This codes for CASSQSHPHPSYSNQPQHF.

This chain connects TRBV7-3 to TRBJ2-5; D gene unclear. Germline CDR1 and CDR2: SGHTA and FQGTGA. This CDR3 has 12 residues. V was clipped by 5 bases and J by 5 bases, with 9 bases between them. CDR3 DNA: TGTGCCAGCAGCCCCGATGGGGAGACCCAGTACTTC. Translating gives CASSPDGETQYF.

CDR3 residues: CASSWGPRESNQPQHF. The CDR3 DNA reads TGTGCCAGCAGCTGGGGACCCCGCGAGAGCAATCAGCCCCAGCATTTT. The chain joins TRBV5-6 to TRBJ1-5; D might be TRBD1 (5 bases). The germline V gene encodes CDR1 SGHDT and CDR2 YYEEEE. Deletions cut 3 bases from V and 1 base from J, with 14 bases between. The CDR3 runs to 16 residues.

This clone was detected once. The CDR3 loop is CASSFAGFQETQYF. The CDR3 nucleotides read TGCGCCAGCAGCTTTGCGGGGTTCCAAGAGACCCAGTACTTC. The chain uses TRBV5-1 and TRBJ2-5, with D tentatively TRBD2 (6 bases). There are 14 residues in the CDR3. Germline V CDR1 and CDR2: SGHRS, YFSETQ. Trimming took 2 bases from V and 1 from J, leaving 9 bases between them.

The chain uses TRBV29-1 and TRBJ1-4; D unresolved. V lost 0 bases to trimming and J lost 4 bases, with 6 bases between them. From germline, CDR1 is SQVTM and CDR2 ANQGSEA. The CDR3 sequence is 13 residues long. The DNA of the CDR3 is TGCAGCGTTGAAGACGGATTTAATGAAAAACTGTTTTTT. Its translation is CSVEDGFNEKLFF.